This TCR beta chain derives from a study of PD-1 blockade in classical Hodgkin lymphoma. This CDR3 region has 12 residues. Germline CDR1 reads SNHLY; CDR2 reads FYNNEI. Profiled with immunoSEQ multiplex PCR; TCRdb holds only in-frame clones, not every one. The table includes tens of thousands of clones, approximately 78% detected once. The sample's time point: cycle 4 day 1 (C4D1), after more than 5 weeks of nivolumab. No patient escaped relapse after autologous stem cell transplantation, and brentuximab vedotin exposure varied. About this clone: One junction end disagrees with the germline gene, perhaps due to a read error.

This material consisted of peripheral blood mononuclear cells (PBMCs), taken before the fourth cycle of nivolumab. The rearrangement joins TRBV2 to TRBJ2-4, with a possible D match to TRBD1 (7 bases). The clonotype comes from a human donor with classical Hodgkin lymphoma. CDR3 nucleotides: TGTGCCAGCAGTGAAACGTCGGGGGACAGCCACTTC. It specifies CASSETSGDSHF.